This TCR beta chain originates from a study of blood T cell repertoires in COVID-19. Study as a whole: The study drew acute and convalescent COVID-19 samples from the United States, Italy and Spain. In each case, the material was cDNA or gDNA derived from T cells, B-cell-depleted T cells, or PBMCs.

Adults between roughly 18 and 90 years of age took part from fewer than 30 US areas. Grouping used clinical history reported by participants in a survey and questionnaire. Clones were sequenced by immunoSEQ multiplex PCR, and TCRdb holds only the in-frame ones, with some missing. The table has a few hundred thousand clones, around 87% seen once. Germline trimming cut 4 bases from V and 4 bases from J; bases unmatched to any gene: 10. The CDR3 is made up of 16 amino acids. The germline CDR1 and CDR2 sequences are KGHSH and LQKENI. Sequenced: PBMCs or T cells enriched from blood (not recorded which). The chain joins TRBV18 to TRBJ1-1; 9 bases align to TRBD1. This receptor was identified in a man aged 35-49 years in a cohort exposed to, infected with or recovered from COVID-19 (not recorded which). CDR3 nucleotide sequence: TGTGCCAGCTCACAGGGGGGACAGGGAGGAGGCACTGAAGCTTTCTTT. Protein: CASSQGGQGGGTEAFF.